Sequencing of this T cell receptor (beta chain) was carried out in a study of shared clonotypes between healthy human individuals. Comments on this clone: Its antigen is not known.

Study-wide results and limits: Researchers found naive subsets generally carried larger estimated richness than memory subsets. Of the naive CD4 clonotypes, 4% to 5% were shared across a handful of donors.

The germline V gene has CDR1 MGHDK and CDR2 SYGVNS. The V end lost 2 bases, the J end lost 2 bases, and 10 bases lay between the germline ends. The length of the CDR3 is 15 residues. The protocol was immunoSEQ multiplex PCR, while the TCRdb copy is restricted to in-frame clones and leaves out a portion. The data hold around 1.1 million clones, with more than 75% observed a single time. Every one of the donors was a Caucasian adult that lived in Nashville, Tennessee. The chain recombines TRBV25-1 with TRBJ1-3, with D tentatively TRBD1 (6 bases). This receptor was identified in a man between 18 and 29 years old in good health. Some clones in this sample may be carry-over from other donors' samples. Sequencing used memory CD4+ T cells from PBMCs. Subset defined: CD45RA-negative fraction. The CDR3 sequence is CASSERGAAGNTIYF. CDR3 DNA sequence: TGTGCCAGCAGTGAACGGGGGGCGGCTGGAAACACCATATATTTT.